The clone carrying this T cell receptor (beta chain) was counted a single time. Its matching antigen is unknown. These data are taken from a study of CD8 T cells in ankylosing spondylitis. The CDR3 covers 17 residues. Trimming left V 2 bases short and J 0 bases short, with 16 bases between. Germline loops: CDR1 KGHSH, CDR2 LQKENI. Study-level results: Disease-linked clones reportedly showed significant enrichment in matched ankylosing spondylitis synovial fluid. A TCR beta motif of under 10 highly homologous variants seemed to mark ankylosing spondylitis blood. Researchers report that disease-linked clones proved CD8+ and relatively rare in peripheral blood. A number of the motif variants had already been described in reactive arthritis synovial fluid and blood.

With molecular barcodes, quantitative 5'-RACE was used to make the TCR beta libraries. Each CDR3 protein is one row after TCRdb ran MiXCR on the 5' RACE reads. The sample records 750,000 to 850,000 distinct CDR3 sequences, 12% being singletons. Sequenced sample: blood, either unsorted or a sorted T cell fraction (not recorded which). J is TRBJ1-1 and V is TRBV18; maybe TRBD1 (5 bases). The receptor comes from a male donor with ankylosing spondylitis. The CDR3 DNA follows: TGTGCCAGCTCACCATCAGGGAGCAGAAGATTGAACACTGAAGCTTTCTTT. Translation gives CASSPSGSRRLNTEAFF.